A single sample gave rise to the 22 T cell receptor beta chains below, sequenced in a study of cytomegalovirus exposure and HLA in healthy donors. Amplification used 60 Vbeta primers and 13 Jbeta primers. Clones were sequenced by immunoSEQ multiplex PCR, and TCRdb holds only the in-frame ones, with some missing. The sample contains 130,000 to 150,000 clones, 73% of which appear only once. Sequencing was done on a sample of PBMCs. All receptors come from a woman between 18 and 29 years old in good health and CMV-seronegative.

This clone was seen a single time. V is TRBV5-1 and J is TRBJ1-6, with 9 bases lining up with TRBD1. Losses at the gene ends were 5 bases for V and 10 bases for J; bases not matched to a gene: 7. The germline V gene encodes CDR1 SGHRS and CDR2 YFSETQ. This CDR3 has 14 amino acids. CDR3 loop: CASRPGQGESPLHF. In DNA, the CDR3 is TGCGCCAGCAGGCCGGGACAGGGAGAGTCACCCCTCCACTTT.

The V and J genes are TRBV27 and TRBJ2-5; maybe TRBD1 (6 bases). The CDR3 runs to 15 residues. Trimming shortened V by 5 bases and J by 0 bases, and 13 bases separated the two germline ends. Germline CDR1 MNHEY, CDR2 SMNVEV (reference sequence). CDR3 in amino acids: CASSGQRPYQETQYF. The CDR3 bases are TGTGCCAGCAGTGGACAGCGTCCGTACCAAGAGACCCAGTACTTC.

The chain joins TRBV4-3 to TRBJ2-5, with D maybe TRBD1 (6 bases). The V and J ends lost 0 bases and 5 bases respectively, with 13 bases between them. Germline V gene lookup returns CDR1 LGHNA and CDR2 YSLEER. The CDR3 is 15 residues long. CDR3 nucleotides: TGCGCCAGCAGCCAAGACGTAGGGACACACGAGACCCAGTACTTC. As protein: CASSQDVGTHETQYF.

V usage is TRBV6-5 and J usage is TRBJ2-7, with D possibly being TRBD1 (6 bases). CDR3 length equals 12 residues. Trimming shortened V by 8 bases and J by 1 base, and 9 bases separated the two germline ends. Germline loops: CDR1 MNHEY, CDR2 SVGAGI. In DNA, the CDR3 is TGTGCCAGCGGCACAGGGTCCTACGAGCAGTACTTC. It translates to CASGTGSYEQYF.

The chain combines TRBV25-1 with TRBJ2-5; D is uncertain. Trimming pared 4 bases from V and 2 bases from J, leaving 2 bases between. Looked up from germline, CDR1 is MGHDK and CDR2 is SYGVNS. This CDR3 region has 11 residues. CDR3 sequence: CASSVQETQYF. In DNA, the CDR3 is TGTGCCAGCAGTGTACAAGAGACCCAGTACTTC.

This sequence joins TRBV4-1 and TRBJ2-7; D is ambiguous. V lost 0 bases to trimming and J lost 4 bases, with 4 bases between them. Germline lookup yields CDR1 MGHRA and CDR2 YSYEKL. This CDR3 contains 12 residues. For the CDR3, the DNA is TGCGCCAGCAGCCAAGACAGTTACGAGCAGTACTTC. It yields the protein CASSQDSYEQYF.

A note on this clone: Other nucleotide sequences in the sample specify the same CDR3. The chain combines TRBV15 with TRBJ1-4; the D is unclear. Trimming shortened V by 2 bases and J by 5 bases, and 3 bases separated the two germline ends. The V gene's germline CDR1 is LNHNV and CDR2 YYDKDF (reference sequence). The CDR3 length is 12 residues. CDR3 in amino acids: CATSRLNEKLFF. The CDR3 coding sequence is TGTGCCACCAGCAGACTCAATGAAAAACTGTTTTTT.

Here the CDR3 reads CASSFLRDSTYEQYF. Here the CDR3 DNA reads TGTGCCAGCAGTTTCTTACGGGACAGTACCTACGAGCAGTACTTC. The chain couples TRBV6-5 to TRBJ2-5; 7 bases are shared with TRBD1. The tail of the sequence fits TRBJ2-7 better, so the J call may be wrong. The CDR3 contains 15 residues. Looked up from germline, CDR1 is MNHEY and CDR2 is SVGAGI.

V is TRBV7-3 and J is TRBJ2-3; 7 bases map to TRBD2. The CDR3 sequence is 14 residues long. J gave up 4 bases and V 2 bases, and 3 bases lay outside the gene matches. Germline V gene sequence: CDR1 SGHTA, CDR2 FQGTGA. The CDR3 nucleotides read TGTGCCAGCAGCTTACGCCTAGCGGCAGATACGCAGTATTTT. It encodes CASSLRLAADTQYF. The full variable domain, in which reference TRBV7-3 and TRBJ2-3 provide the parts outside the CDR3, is GAGVSQTPSNKVTEKGKYVELRCDPISGHTALYWYRQSLGQGPEFLIYFQGTGAADDSGLPNDRFFAVRPEGSVSTLKIQRTERGDSAVYLCASSLRLAADTQYFGPGTRLTVL.

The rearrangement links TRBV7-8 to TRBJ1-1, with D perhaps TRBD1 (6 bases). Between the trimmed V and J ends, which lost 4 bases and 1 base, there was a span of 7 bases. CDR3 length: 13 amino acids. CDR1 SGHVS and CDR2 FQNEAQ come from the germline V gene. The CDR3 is CASSSQGNTEAFF. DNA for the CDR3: TGTGCCAGCAGCTCACAGGGGAACACTGAAGCTTTCTTT.

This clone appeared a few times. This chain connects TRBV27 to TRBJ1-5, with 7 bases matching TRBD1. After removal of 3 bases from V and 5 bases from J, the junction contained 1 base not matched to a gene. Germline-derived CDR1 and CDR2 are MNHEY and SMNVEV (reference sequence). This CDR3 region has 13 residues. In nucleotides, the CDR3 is TGTGCCAGCAGTTTCAGGGGGGATCAGCCCCAGCATTTT. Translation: CASSFRGDQPQHF.

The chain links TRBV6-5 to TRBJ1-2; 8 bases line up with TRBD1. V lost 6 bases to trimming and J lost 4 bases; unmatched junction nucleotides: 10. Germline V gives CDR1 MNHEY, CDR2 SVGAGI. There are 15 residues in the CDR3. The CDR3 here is CASSPGTGSIYGYTF. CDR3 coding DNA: TGTGCCAGCAGCCCCGGGACAGGCAGCATCTATGGCTACACCTTC.

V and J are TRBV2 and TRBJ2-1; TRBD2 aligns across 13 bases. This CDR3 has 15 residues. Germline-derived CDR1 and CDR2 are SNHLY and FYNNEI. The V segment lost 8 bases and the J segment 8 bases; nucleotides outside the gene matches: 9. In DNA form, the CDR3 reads TGTGCCAGCCCCGGGACTAGCGGGAAACTGGATGAGCAGTTCTTC. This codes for CASPGTSGKLDEQFF.

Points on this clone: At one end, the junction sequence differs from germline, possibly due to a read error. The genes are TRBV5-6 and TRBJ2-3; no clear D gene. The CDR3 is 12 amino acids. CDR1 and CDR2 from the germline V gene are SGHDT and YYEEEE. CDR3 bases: TGTGCCAGCAGCTTACGAACCGTCGTGGTCAGTTTT. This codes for CASSLRTVVVSF.

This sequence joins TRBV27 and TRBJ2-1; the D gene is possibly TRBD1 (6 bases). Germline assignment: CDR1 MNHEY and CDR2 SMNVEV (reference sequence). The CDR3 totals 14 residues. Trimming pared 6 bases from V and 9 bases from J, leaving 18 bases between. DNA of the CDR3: TGTGCCAGCAGCGGTAAACAGGGTGGCGGTGAGCAGTTCTTC. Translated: CASSGKQGGGEQFF.

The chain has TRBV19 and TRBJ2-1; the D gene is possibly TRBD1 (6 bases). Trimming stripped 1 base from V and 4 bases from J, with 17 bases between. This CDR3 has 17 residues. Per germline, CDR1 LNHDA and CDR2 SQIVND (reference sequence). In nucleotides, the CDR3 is TGTGCCAGTAGTATAGTAGGGCTCGGACAGAAGTACAATGAGCAGTTCTTC. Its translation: CASSIVGLGQKYNEQFF.

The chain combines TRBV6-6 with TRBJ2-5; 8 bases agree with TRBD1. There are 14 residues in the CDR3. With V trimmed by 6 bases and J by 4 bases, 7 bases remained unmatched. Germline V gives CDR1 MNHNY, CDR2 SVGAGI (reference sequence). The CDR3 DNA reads TGTGCCAGCAGACAACAGGGGGGAGGAGAGACCCAGTACTTC. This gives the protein CASRQQGGGETQYF.

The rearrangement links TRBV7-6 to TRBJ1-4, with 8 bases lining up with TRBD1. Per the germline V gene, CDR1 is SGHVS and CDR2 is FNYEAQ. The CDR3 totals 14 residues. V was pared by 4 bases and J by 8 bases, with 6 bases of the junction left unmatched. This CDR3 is CASSSRGLGEKLFF. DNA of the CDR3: TGTGCCAGCAGCTCCAGGGGGCTCGGGGAAAAACTGTTTTTT. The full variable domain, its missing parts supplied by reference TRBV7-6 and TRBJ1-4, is GAGVSQSPRYKVTKRGQDVALRCDPISGHVSLYWYRQALGQGPEFLTYFNYEAQQDKSGLPNDRFSAERPEGSISTLTIQRTEQRDSAMYRCASSSRGLGEKLFFGSGTQLSVL.

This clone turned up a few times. CDR3 loop: CASSTGREYYEQYV. The DNA of the CDR3 is TGTGCCAGCAGCACGGGCCGGGAATACTACGAGCAGTACGTC. This chain joins TRBV11-3 and TRBJ2-7, with D perhaps matching TRBD2 (5 bases). V was cut by 5 bases and J by 3 bases, with 14 bases left in between. The CDR3 contains 14 residues. The germline V gene has CDR1 SGHNT and CDR2 YENEEA.

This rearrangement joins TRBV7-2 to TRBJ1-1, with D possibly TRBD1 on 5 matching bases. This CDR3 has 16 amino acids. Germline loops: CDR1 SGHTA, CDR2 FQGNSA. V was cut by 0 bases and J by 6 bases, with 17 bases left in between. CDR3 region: CASSLASVGGWAEAFF. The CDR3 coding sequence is TGTGCCAGCAGCTTAGCTTCAGTCGGGGGGTGGGCTGAAGCTTTCTTT.

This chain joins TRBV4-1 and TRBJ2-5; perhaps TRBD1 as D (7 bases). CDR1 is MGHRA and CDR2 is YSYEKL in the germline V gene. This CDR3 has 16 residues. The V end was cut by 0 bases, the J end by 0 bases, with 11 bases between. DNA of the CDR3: TGCGCCAGCAGCCAAGATCCCAGGGGGGACCAAGAGACCCAGTACTTC. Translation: CASSQDPRGDQETQYF.

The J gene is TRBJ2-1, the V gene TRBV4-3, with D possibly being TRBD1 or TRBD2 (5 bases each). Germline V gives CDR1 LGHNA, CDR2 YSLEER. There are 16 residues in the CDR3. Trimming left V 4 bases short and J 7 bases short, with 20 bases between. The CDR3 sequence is CASSLEGRADGNEQFF. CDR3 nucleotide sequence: TGCGCCAGCAGCCTAGAGGGCAGGGCTGATGGGAATGAGCAGTTCTTC.